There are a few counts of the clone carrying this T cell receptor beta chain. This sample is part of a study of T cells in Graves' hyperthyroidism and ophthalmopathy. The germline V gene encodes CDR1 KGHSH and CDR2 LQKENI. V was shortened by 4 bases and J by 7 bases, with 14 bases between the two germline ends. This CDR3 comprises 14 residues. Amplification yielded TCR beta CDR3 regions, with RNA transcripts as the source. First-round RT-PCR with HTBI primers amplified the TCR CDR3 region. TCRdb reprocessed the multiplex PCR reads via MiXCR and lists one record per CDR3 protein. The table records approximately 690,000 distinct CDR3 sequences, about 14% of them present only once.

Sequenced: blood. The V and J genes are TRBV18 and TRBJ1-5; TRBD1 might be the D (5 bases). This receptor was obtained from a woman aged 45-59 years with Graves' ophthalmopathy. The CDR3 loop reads CASSRSAGEQPQHF. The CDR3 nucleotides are TGTGCCAGCTCACGGTCGGCGGGGGAACAGCCCCAGCATTTT. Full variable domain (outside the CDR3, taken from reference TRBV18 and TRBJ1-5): NAGVMQNPRHLVRRRGQEARLRCSPMKGHSHVYWYRQLPEEGLKFMVYLQKENIIDESGMPKERFSAEFPKEGPSILRIQQVVRGDSAAYFCASSRSAGEQPQHFGDGTRLSIL.